These 12 T cell receptor beta chains share one sample of origin, sequenced in a study of blood T cell repertoires in COVID-19. This table comes from immunoSEQ multiplex PCR, and its TCRdb copy is limited to in-frame clones, with some not included. The data contain about 250,000 clones, around nine tenths of them seen just once; the ten biggest clones take up about 1.6%. What was sequenced was peripheral blood. All receptors derive from a woman aged 55 to 70 who had recovered from COVID-19.

This clone was counted a single time. The chain joins TRBV3-1 (or the pseudogene TRBV3-2) to TRBJ1-5; TRBD1 matches 7 bases. J lost 12 bases, V lost 2 bases, and 7 bases had no gene match. The CDR3 contains 13 residues. Germline values: CDR1 LGHDT, CDR2 YNNKEL (reference sequence). This CDR3 reads CASSQTRQGRQHF. CDR3 sequence (DNA): TGTGCCAGCAGCCAAACCCGACAGGGCCGCCAGCATTTT.

The chain uses TRBV5-1 and TRBJ2-1; D is perhaps TRBD2 (7 bases). The CDR3 totals 15 residues. CDR1 is SGHRS and CDR2 is YFSETQ in the germline V gene. The V end was cut by 0 bases, the J end by 7 bases, with 14 bases between. Here the CDR3 DNA reads TGCGCCAGCAGCTTGGCTGGGGGGGCTGGGAATGAGCAGTTCTTC. This codes for CASSLAGGAGNEQFF.

The chain links TRBV19 to TRBJ1-5, with 10 bases matching TRBD1. CDR3 length equals 15 residues. Losses at the gene ends were 9 bases for V and 7 bases for J; bases not matched to a gene: 12. Germline V gene data show CDR1 as LNHDA and CDR2 as SQIVND (reference sequence). CDR3 amino acids: CASERGTGVEQPQHF. The DNA for the CDR3 is TGTGCCAGCGAGCGGGGGACAGGGGTTGAACAGCCCCAGCATTTT.

The chain combines TRBV7-9 with TRBJ2-7; 7 bases align to TRBD1. V lost 4 bases to trimming and J lost 3 bases; unmatched junction nucleotides: 6. The CDR3 is 14 residues long. Germline assignment: CDR1 SEHNR and CDR2 FQNEAQ (reference sequence). CDR3 DNA sequence: TGTGCCAGCAGCTCAGCGGCAGGGGGCTACGAGCAGTACTTC. Amino acid sequence: CASSSAAGGYEQYF.

This chain links TRBV6-2 or TRBV6-3 with TRBJ2-3, with D possibly being TRBD2 (5 bases). Germline lookup yields CDR1 MNHEY and CDR2 SVGEGT. Trimming took 2 bases from V and 0 from J, leaving 9 bases between them. There are 15 residues in the CDR3. The chain's CDR3 is CASSYGSGSTDTQYF. DNA of the CDR3: TGTGCCAGCAGTTACGGCTCGGGGAGCACAGATACGCAGTATTTT.

This clone was seen a handful of times. V usage is TRBV27 and J usage is TRBJ1-5; D remains unclear. Germline CDR1 is MNHEY and CDR2 is SMNVEV (reference sequence). V dropped 6 bases and J dropped 2 bases, with 14 bases sitting between them. The CDR3 is 15 amino acids. The CDR3 region has the DNA TGTGCCAGCAGGCCCTTGAGGGCAGGCAATCAGCCCCAGCATTTT. This sequence encodes CASRPLRAGNQPQHF.

The J gene is TRBJ2-3, the V gene TRBV11-2, with TRBD2 as a possible D gene (5 bases). Trimming stripped 2 bases from V and 2 bases from J, with 11 bases between. The CDR3 extends over 15 amino acids. From germline, CDR1 is SGHAT and CDR2 FQNNGV. The CDR3 nucleotides read TGTGCCAGCAGCTTAAGGGAGCGGACCACAGATACGCAGTATTTT. Encoded protein: CASSLRERTTDTQYF. Full variable domain (outside the CDR3, taken from reference TRBV11-2 and TRBJ2-3): EAGVAQSPRYKIIEKRQSVAFWCNPISGHATLYWYQQILGQGPKLLIQFQNNGVVDDSQLPKDRFSAERLKGVDSTLKIQPAKLEDSAVYLCASSLRERTTDTQYFGPGTRLTVL.

The chain combines TRBV3-1 (or the pseudogene TRBV3-2) with TRBJ2-5; TRBD2 matches 9 bases. Trimming took 4 bases from V and 1 from J; bases not matched to a gene: 10. This CDR3 contains 17 residues. CDR1 and CDR2 (germline): LGHDT, YNNKEL (reference sequence). The CDR3 reads CASSPPRSGGRQETQYF. Written as DNA, the CDR3 is TGTGCCAGCAGCCCGCCCCGGAGCGGGGGGCGCCAAGAGACCCAGTACTTC.

The chain couples TRBV7-2 to TRBJ2-3, with a possible D match to TRBD1 (6 bases). This CDR3 contains 14 residues. V was trimmed by 6 bases and J by 0 bases, leaving 10 bases between them. The V gene's germline CDR1 is SGHTA and CDR2 FQGNSA. CDR3 protein: CASRTGQSTDTQYF. The CDR3 nucleotides are TGTGCCAGCAGAACAGGACAGAGCACAGATACGCAGTATTTT. Filled out from reference TRBV7-2 and TRBJ2-3, the complete variable domain reads GAGVSQSPSNKVTEKGKDVELRCDPISGHTALYWYRQSLGQGLEFLIYFQGNSAPDKSGLPSDRFSAERTGGSVSTLTIQRTQQEDSAVYLCASRTGQSTDTQYFGPGTRLTVL.

The chain combines TRBV6-5 with TRBJ2-2; D not resolved. Germline V gene lookup returns CDR1 MNHEY and CDR2 SVGAGI. V shed 8 bases and J shed 3 bases, with 13 bases lying between them. This CDR3 contains 14 residues. CDR3 amino acids: CASHLLSDTGELFF. The CDR3 DNA is TGTGCCAGCCACCTACTTTCCGACACCGGGGAGCTGTTTTTT.

The J gene is TRBJ2-3, the V gene TRBV10-3; unclear D gene. Germline-derived CDR1 and CDR2 are ENHRY and SYGVKD. V lost 3 bases and J 0 bases, leaving 10 bases between the germline ends. This CDR3 region has 15 residues. In nucleotides, the CDR3 is TGTGCCATCAGTGATAAGTTAGAGAGCACAGATACGCAGTATTTT. Protein: CAISDKLESTDTQYF.

V is TRBV4-1 and J is TRBJ2-5, with TRBD2 identical over 7 bases. J lost 5 bases, V lost 1 base, and 4 bases had no gene match. Germline CDR1 is MGHRA and CDR2 is YSYEKL. The CDR3 covers 14 residues. For the CDR3, the DNA is TGCGCCAGCAGCCAAGTAGGTAGCGGGGAGACCCAGTACTTC. It codes for CASSQVGSGETQYF.